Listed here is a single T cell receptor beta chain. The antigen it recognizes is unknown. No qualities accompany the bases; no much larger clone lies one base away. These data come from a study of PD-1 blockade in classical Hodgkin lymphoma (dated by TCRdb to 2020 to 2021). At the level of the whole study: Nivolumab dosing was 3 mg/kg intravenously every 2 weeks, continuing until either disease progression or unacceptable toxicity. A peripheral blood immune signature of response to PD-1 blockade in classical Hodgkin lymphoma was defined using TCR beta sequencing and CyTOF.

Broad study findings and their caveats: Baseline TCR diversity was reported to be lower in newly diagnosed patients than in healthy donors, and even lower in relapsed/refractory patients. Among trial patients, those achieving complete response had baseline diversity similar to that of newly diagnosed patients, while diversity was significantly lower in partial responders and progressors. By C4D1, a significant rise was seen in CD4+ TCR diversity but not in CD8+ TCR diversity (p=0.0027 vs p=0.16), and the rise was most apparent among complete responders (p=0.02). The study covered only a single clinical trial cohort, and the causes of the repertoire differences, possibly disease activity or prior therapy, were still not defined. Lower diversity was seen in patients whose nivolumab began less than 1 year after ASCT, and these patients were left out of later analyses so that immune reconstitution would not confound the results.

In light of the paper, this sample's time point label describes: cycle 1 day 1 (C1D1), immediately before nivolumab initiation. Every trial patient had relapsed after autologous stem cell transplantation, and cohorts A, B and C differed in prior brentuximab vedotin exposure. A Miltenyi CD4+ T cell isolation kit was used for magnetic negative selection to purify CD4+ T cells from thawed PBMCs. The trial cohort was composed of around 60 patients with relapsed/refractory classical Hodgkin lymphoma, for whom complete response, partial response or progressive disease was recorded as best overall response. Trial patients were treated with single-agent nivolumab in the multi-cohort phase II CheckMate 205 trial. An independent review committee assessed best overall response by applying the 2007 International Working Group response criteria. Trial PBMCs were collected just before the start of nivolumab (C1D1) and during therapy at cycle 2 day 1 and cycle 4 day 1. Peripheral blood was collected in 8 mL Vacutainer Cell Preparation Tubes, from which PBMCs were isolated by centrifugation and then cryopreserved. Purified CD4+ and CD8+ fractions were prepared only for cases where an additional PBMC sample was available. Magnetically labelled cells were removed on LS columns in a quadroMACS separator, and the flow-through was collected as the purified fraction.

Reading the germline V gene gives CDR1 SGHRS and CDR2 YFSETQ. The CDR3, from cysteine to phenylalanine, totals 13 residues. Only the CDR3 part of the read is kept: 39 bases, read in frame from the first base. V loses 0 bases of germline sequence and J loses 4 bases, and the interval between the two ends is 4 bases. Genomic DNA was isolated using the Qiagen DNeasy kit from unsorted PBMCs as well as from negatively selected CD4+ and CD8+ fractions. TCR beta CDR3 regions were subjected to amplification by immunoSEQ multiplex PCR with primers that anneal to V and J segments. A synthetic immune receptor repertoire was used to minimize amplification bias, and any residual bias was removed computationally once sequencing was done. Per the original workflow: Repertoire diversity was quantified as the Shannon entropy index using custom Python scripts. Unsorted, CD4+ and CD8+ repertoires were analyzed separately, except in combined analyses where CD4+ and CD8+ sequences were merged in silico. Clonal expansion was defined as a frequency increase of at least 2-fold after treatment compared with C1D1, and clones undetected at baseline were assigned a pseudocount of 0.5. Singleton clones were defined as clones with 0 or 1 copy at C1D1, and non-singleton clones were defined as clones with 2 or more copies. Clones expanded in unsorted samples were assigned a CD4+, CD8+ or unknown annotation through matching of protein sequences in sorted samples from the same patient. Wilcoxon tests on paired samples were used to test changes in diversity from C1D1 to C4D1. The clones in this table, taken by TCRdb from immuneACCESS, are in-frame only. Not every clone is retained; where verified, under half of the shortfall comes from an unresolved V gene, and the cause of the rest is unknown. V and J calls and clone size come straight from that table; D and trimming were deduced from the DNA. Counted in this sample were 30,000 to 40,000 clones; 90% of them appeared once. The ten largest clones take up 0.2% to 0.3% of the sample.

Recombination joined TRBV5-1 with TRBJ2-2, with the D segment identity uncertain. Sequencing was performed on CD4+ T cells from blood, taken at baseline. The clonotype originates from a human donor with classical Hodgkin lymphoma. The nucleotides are TGCGCCAGCAGCTTGGACAGCACCGGGGAGCTGTTTTTT. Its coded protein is CASSLDSTGELFF.